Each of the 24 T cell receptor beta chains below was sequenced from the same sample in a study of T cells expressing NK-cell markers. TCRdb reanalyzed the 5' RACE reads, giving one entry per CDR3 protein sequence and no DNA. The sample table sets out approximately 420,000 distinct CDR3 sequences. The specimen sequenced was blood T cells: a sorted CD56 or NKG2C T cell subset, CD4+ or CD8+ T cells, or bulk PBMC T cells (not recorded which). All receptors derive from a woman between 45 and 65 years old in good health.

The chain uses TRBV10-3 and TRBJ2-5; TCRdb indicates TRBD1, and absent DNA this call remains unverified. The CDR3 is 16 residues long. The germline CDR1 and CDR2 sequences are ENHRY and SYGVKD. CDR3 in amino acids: CAISEFRTGVSETQYF.

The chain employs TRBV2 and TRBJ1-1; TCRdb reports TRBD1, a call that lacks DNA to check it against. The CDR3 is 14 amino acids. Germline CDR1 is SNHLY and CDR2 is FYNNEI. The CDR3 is CASSESRMNTEAFF.

The CDR3 reads CASSLEAFTDTQYF. J is TRBJ2-3 and V is TRBV7-8. Per the germline V gene, CDR1 is SGHVS and CDR2 is FQNEAQ. This CDR3 has 14 residues.

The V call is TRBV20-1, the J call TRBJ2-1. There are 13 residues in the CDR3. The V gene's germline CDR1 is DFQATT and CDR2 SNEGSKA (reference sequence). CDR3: CSARVLLAGEQFF.

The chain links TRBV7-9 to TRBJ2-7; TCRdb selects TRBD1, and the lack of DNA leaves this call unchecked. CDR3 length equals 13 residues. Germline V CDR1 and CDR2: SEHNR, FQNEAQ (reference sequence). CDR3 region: CASSSGTGDEQYF. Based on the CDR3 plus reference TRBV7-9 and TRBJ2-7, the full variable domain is DTGVSQNPRHKITKRGQNVTFRCDPISEHNRLYWYRQTLGQGPEFLTYFQNEAQLEKSRLLSDRFSAERPKGSFSTLEIQRTEQGDSAMYLCASSSGTGDEQYFGPGTRLTVT.

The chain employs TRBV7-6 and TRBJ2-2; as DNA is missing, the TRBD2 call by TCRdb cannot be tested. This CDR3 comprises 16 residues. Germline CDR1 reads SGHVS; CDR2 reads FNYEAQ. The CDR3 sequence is CASSFLSSGASGELFF.

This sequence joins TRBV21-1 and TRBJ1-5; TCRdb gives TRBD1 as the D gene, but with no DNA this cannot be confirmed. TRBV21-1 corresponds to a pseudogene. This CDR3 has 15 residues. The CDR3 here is CASSKVPRDDQPQHF.

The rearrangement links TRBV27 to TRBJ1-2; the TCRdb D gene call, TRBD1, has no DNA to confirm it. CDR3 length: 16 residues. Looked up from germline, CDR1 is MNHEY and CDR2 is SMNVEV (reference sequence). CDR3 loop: CASSQAWAGGSYGYTF.

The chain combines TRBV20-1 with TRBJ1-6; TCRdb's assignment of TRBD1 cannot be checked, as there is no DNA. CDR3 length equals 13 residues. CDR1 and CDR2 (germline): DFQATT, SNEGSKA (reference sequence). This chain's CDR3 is CSARDRASSPLHF.

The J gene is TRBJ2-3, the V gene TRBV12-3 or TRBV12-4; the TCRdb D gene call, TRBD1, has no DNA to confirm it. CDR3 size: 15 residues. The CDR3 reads CASSRSAAPTDTQYF.

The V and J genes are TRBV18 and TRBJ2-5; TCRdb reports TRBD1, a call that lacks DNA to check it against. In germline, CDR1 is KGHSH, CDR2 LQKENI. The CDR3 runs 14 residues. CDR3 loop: CASANRGDLETQYF. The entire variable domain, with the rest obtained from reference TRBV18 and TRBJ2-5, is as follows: NAGVMQNPRHLVRRRGQEARLRCSPMKGHSHVYWYRQLPEEGLKFMVYLQKENIIDESGMPKERFSAEFPKEGPSILRIQQVVRGDSAAYFCASANRGDLETQYFGPGTRLLVL.

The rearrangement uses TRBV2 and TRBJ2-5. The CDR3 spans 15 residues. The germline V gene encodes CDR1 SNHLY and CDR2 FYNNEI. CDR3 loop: CASSEVGMRPQVPYF.

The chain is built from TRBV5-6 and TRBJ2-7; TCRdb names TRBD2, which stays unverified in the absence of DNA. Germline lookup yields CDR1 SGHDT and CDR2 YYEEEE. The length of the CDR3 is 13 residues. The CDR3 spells CASSGSPREEQYF.

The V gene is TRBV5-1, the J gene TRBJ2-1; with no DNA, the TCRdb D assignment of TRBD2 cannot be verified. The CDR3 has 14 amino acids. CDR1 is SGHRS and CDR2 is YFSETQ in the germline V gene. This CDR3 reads CASSPEGGRNEQFF.

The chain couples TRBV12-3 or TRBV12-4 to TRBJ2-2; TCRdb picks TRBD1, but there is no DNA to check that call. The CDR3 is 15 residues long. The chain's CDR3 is CASSSHVRGTGELFF.

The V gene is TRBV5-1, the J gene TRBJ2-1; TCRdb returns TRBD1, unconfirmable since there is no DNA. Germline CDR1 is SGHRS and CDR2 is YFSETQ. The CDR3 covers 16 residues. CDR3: CASSLEGAQVANEQFF. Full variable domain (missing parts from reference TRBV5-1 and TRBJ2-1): KAGVTQTPRYLIKTRGQQVTLSCSPISGHRSVSWYQQTPGQGLQFLFEYFSETQRNKGNFPGRFSGRQFSNSRSEMNVSTLELGDSALYLCASSLEGAQVANEQFFGPGTRLTVL.

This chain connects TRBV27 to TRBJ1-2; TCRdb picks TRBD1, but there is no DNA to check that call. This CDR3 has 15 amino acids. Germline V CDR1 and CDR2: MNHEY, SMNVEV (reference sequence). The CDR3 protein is CASSTGGSLNYGYTF.

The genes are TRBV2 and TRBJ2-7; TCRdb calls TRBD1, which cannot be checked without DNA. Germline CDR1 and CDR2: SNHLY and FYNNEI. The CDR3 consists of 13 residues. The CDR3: CASSQPGPIEQYF.

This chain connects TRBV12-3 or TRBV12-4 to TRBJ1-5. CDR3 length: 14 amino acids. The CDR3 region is CASSVDTVNQPQHF.

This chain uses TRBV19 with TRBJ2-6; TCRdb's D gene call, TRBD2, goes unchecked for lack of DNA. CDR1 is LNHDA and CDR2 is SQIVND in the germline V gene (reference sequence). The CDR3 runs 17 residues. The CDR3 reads CASSGSGSISGANVLTF.

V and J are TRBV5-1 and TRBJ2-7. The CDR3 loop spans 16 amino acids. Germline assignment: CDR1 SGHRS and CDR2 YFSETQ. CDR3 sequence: CASSPVGQALIYEQYF.

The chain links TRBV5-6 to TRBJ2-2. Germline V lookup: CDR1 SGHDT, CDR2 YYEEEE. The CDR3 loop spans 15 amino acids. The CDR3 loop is CASSLPDGNTGELFF.

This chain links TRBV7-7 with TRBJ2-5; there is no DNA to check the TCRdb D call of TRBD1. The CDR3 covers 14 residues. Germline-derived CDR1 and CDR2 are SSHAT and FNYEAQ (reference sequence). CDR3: CASSLEQGEETQYF.

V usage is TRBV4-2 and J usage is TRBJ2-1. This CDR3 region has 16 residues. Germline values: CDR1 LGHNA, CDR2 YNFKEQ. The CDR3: CASSQVSNSRDNEQFF.